Sequencing of this T cell receptor (beta chain) was carried out in a study of blood T cell repertoires in COVID-19. Across the study: Samples came from the United States, Italy and Spain, spanning acute and convalescent COVID-19.

Between the trimmed V and J ends, which lost 2 bases and 4 bases, there was a span of 9 bases. Germline loops: CDR1 SGHRS, CDR2 YFSETQ. The CDR3 sequence is 14 residues long. Sequencing was performed with immunoSEQ multiplex PCR; in TCRdb, only in-frame clones are kept and a portion is missing. The repertoire holds about 90,000 clones, with approximately 90% as singletons. This receptor was taken from a human donor with active COVID-19. The donor label of this sample is uncertain. This chain links TRBV5-1 with TRBJ1-4; tentative D call: TRBD1 (6 bases). The source material was peripheral blood. In nucleotides, the CDR3 is TGCGCCAGCAGCTTTTCAGGGGATAATGAAAAACTGTTTTTT. Protein sequence: CASSFSGDNEKLFF.